The source of this T cell receptor beta chain is a study of Graves' ophthalmopathy and Graves' hyperthyroidism. The TCR beta CDR3 regions underwent amplification from RNA transcripts. First-round RT-PCR used HTBI primers; second-round multiplex PCR followed. TCRdb re-derived calls from the multiplex PCR reads in MiXCR, one entry per CDR3 protein. The table includes roughly 400,000 distinct CDR3 sequences, approximately 20% detected once. Many counts were recorded for this clonotype. Sequenced sample: peripheral blood. The TCR comes from a woman aged 18-29 years with Graves' ophthalmopathy.

The CDR3 DNA reads as TGTGCCAGCAGCCCCCGGGACTCCTACTATGGCTACACCTTC. It specifies CASSPRDSYYGYTF. The chain uses TRBV7-2 and TRBJ1-2, with D possibly matching TRBD1 (5 bases). The CDR3 is made up of 14 amino acids. Deletions cut 5 bases from V and 3 bases from J, with 13 bases between. The germline V gene has CDR1 SGHTA and CDR2 FQGNSA. The variable domain in full, with the rest retrieved from reference TRBV7-2 and TRBJ1-2, is GAGVSQSPSNKVTEKGKDVELRCDPISGHTALYWYRQSLGQGLEFLIYFQGNSAPDKSGLPSDRFSAERTGGSVSTLTIQRTQQEDSAVYLCASSPRDSYYGYTFGSGTRLTVV.